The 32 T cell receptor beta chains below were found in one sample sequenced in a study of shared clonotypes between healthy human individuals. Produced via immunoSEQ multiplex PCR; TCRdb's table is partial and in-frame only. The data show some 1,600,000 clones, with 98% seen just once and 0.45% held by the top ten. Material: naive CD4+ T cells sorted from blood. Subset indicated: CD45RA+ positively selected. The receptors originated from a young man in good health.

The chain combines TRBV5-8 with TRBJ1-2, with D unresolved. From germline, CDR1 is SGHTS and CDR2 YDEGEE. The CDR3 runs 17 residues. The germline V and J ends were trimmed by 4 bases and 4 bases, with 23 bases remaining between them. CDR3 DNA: TGTGCCAGCAGCCCAGTCGGACTCGTCCTTATGTTCTATGGCTACACCTTC. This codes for CASSPVGLVLMFYGYTF.

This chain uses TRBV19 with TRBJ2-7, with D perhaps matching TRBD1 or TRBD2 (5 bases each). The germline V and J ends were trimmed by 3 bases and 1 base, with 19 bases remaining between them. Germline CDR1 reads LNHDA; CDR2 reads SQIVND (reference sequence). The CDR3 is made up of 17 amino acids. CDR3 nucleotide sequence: TGTGCCAGTAGTATGAGGGGCCTTGGCGGGTTTTCCTACGAGCAGTACTTC. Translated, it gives CASSMRGLGGFSYEQYF.

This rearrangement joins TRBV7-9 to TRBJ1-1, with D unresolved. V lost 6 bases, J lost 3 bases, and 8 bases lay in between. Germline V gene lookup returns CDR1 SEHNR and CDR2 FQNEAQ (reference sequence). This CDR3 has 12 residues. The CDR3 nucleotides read TGTGCCAGCAGTCGAGGGTACACTGAAGCTTTCTTT. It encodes CASSRGYTEAFF.

The CDR3 region is CASSGGTYTDTQYF. CDR3 in DNA: TGCGCCAGCAGCGGGGGGACTTACACAGATACGCAGTATTTT. The rearrangement uses TRBV5-1 and TRBJ2-3, with D perhaps TRBD2 (6 bases). The germline V gene has CDR1 SGHRS and CDR2 YFSETQ. The CDR3 totals 14 residues. V was shortened by 4 bases and J by 2 bases, with 11 bases between the two germline ends.

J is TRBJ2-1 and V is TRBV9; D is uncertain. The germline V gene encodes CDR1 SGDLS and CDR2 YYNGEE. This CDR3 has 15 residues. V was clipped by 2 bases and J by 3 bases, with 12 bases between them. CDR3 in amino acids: CASSVVGTDYNEQFF. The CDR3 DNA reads TGTGCCAGCAGCGTTGTCGGTACGGACTACAATGAGCAGTTCTTC.

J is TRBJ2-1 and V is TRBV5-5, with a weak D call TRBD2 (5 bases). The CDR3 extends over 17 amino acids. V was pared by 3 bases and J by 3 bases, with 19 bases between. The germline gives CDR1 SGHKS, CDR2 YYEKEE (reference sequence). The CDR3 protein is CASSSRLSEANYNEQFF. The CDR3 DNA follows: TGTGCCAGCAGCTCCCGGCTCTCGGAGGCTAACTACAATGAGCAGTTCTTC.

The CDR3 nucleotides are TGTGCCAGCTCACCACTCGGGACAGGGGGAGTGGAAAAACTGTTTTTT. As protein: CASSPLGTGGVEKLFF. The chain combines TRBV18 with TRBJ1-4; 11 bases match TRBD1. J gave up 8 bases and V 1 base, and 6 bases lay outside the gene matches. CDR3 length: 16 amino acids. Germline CDR1 reads KGHSH; CDR2 reads LQKENI.

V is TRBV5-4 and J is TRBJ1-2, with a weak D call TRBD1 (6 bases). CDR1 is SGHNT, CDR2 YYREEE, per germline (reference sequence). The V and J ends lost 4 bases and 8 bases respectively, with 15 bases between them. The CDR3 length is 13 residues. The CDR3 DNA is TGTGCCAGCAGCCGGACAGCAATGGAAGGCTACACCTTC. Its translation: CASSRTAMEGYTF.

In DNA, the CDR3 is TGTGCCAGCAGTTGGCGGGGGCAAGGCAATCAGCCCCAGCATTTT. This encodes CASSWRGQGNQPQHF. The rearrangement joins TRBV28 to TRBJ1-5; maybe TRBD1 (6 bases). CDR1 and CDR2 (germline): MDHEN, SYDVKM. CDR3 size: 15 residues. Trimming took 4 bases from V and 2 from J, leaving 12 bases between them. Filled out from reference TRBV28 and TRBJ1-5, the complete variable domain reads DVKVTQSSRYLVKRTGEKVFLECVQDMDHENMFWYRQDPGLGLRLIYFSYDVKMKEKGDIPEGYSVSREKKERFSLILESASTNQTSMYLCASSWRGQGNQPQHFGDGTRLSIL.

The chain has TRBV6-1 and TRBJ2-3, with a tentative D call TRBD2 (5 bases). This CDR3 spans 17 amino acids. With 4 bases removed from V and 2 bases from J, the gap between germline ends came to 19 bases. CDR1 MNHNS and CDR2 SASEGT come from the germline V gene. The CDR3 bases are TGTGCCAGCAGTGGCAATCTAGCCGGAGGTGACACAGATACGCAGTATTTT. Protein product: CASSGNLAGGDTDTQYF.

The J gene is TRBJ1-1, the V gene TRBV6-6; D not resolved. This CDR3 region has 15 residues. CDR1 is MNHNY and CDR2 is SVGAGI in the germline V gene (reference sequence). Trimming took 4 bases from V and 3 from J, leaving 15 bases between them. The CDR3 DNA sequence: TGTGCCAGCAGTTTCCCGGGATCAAGAGACACTGAAGCTTTCTTT. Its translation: CASSFPGSRDTEAFF.

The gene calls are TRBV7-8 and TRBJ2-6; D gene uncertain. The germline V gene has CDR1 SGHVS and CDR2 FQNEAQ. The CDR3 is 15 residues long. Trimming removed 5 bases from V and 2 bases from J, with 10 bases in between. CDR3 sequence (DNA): TGTGCCAGCAGCACCGCAACGCCTGGGGCCAACGTCCTGACTTTC. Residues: CASSTATPGANVLTF.

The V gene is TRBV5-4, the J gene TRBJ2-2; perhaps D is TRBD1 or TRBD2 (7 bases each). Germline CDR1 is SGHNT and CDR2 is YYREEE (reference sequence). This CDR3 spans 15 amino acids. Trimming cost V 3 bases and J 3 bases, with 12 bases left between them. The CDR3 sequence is CASSYSGGDTGELFF. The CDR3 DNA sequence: TGTGCCAGCAGCTACTCAGGGGGGGACACCGGGGAGCTGTTTTTT.

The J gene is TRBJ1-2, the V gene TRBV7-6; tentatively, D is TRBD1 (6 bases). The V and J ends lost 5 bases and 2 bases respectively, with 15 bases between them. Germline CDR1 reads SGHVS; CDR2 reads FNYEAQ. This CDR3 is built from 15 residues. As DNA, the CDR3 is TGTGCCAGCAGCCACCCCCCAGGGGCCAACTATGGCTACACCTTC. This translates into CASSHPPGANYGYTF. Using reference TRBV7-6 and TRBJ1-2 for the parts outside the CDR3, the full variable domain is GAGVSQSPRYKVTKRGQDVALRCDPISGHVSLYWYRQALGQGPEFLTYFNYEAQQDKSGLPNDRFSAERPEGSISTLTIQRTEQRDSAMYRCASSHPPGANYGYTFGSGTRLTVV.

CDR3: CASSESVNEQFF. The CDR3 DNA sequence: TGCGCCAGCAGTGAGTCGGTTAATGAGCAGTTCTTC. The chain combines TRBV10-1 with TRBJ2-1; no clear D. The CDR3 consists of 12 residues. Trimming cost V 0 bases and J 7 bases, with 4 bases left between them. Germline CDR1 is WNHNN and CDR2 is SYGVQD (reference sequence).

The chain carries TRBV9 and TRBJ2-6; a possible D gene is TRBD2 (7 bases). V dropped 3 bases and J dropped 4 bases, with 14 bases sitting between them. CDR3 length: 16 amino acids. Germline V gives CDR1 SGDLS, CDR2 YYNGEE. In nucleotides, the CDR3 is TGTGCCAGCAGCGAGGGCGGGGGCTTGGGGGCCAACGTCCTGACTTTC. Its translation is CASSEGGGLGANVLTF.

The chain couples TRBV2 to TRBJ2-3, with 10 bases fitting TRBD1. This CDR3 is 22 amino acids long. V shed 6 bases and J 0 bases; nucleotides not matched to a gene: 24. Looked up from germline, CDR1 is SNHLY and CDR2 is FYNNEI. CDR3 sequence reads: CASSWVPGQGILAGTSTDTQYF. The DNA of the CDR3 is TGTGCCAGCAGCTGGGTCCCGGGACAGGGGATTTTAGCAGGCACTAGCACAGATACGCAGTATTTT. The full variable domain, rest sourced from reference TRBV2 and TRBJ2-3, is EPEVTQTPSHQVTQMGQEVILRCVPISNHLYFYWYRQILGQKVEFLVSFYNNEISEKSEIFDDQFSVERPDGSNFTLKIRSTKLEDSAMYFCASSWVPGQGILAGTSTDTQYFGPGTRLTVL.

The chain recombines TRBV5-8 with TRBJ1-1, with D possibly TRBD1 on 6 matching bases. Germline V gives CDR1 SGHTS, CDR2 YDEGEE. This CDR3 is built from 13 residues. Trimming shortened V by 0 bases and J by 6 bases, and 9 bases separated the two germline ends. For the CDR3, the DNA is TGTGCCAGCAGCTTGGGCAGGGGTGCTGAAGCTTTCTTT. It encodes CASSLGRGAEAFF.

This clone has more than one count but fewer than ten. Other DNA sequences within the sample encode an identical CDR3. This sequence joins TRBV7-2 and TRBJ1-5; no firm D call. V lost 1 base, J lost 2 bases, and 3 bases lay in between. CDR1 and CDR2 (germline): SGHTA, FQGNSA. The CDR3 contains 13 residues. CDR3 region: CASSLERNQPQHF. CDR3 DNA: TGTGCCAGCAGCTTAGAACGCAATCAGCCCCAGCATTTT. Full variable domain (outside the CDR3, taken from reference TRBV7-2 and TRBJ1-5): GAGVSQSPSNKVTEKGKDVELRCDPISGHTALYWYRQSLGQGLEFLIYFQGNSAPDKSGLPSDRFSAERTGGSVSTLTIQRTQQEDSAVYLCASSLERNQPQHFGDGTRLSIL.

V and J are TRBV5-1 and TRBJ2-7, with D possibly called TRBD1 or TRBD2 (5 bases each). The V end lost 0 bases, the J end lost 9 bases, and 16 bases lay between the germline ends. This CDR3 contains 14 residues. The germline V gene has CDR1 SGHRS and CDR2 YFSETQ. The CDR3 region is CASSLDTRARGQYF. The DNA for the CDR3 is TGCGCCAGCAGCTTGGACACCAGGGCCCGGGGGCAGTACTTC.

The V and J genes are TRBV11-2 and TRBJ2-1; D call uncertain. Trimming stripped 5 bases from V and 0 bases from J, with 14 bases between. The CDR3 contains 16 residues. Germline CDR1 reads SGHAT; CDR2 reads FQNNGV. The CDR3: CASSLPRTGSYNEQFF. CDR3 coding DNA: TGTGCCAGCAGCCTGCCCCGGACGGGCTCCTACAATGAGCAGTTCTTC. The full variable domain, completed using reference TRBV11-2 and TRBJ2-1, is EAGVAQSPRYKIIEKRQSVAFWCNPISGHATLYWYQQILGQGPKLLIQFQNNGVVDDSQLPKDRFSAERLKGVDSTLKIQPAKLEDSAVYLCASSLPRTGSYNEQFFGPGTRLTVL.

CDR3 nucleotide sequence: TGTGCCAGCAGCCCCCGGACAGGGTTTTCCTACGAGCAGTACTTC. Encoded protein: CASSPRTGFSYEQYF. The rearrangement uses TRBV9 and TRBJ2-7; 8 bases fit TRBD1. Per the germline V gene, CDR1 is SGDLS and CDR2 is YYNGEE. Trimming cost V 4 bases and J 1 base; bases outside gene matches: 7. CDR3 length: 15 residues.

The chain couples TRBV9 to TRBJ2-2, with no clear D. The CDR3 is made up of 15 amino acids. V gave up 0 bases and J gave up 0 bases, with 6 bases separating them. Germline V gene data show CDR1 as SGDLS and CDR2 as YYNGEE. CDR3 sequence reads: CASSVGATNTGELFF. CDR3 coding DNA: TGTGCCAGCAGCGTAGGCGCGACGAACACCGGGGAGCTGTTTTTT.

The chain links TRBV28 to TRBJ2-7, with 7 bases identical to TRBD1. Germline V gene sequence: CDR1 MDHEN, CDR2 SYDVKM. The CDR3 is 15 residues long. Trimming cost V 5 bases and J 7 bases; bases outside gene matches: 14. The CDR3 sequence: CASSPPGTAYVEQYF. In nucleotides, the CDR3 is TGTGCCAGCAGTCCCCCCGGGACAGCGTACGTAGAGCAGTACTTC.

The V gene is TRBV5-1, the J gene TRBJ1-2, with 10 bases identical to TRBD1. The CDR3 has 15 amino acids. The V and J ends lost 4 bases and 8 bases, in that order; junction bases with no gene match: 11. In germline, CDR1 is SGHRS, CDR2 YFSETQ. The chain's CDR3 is CASSADRDRGRGYTF. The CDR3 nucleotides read TGCGCCAGCAGCGCGGACCGGGACAGGGGCCGGGGCTACACCTTC.

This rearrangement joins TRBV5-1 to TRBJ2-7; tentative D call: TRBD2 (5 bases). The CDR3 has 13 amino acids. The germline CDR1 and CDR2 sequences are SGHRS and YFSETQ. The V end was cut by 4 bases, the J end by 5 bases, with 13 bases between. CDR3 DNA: TGCGCCAGCAGCGTCAGGAGCGGCGACGAGCAGTACTTC. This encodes CASSVRSGDEQYF.

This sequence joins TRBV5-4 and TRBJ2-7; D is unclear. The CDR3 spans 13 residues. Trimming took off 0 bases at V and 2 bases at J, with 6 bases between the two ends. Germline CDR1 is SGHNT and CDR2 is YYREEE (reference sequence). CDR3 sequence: CASSLVQTYEQYF. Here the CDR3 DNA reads TGTGCCAGCAGCTTGGTTCAGACCTACGAGCAGTACTTC.

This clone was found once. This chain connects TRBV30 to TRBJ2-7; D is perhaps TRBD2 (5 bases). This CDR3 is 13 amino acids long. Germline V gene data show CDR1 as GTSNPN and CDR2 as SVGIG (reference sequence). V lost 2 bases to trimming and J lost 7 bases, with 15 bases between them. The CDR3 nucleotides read TGTGCCTGGAGTACGGGGTGGCTCGTGGAGCAGTACTTC. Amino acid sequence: CAWSTGWLVEQYF.

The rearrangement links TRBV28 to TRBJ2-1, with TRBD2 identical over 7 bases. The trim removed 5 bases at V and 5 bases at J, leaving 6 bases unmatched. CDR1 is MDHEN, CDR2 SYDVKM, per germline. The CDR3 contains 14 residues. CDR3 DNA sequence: TGTGCCAGCAGTCCTGGACTAGTTCACAATGAGCAGTTCTTC. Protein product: CASSPGLVHNEQFF.

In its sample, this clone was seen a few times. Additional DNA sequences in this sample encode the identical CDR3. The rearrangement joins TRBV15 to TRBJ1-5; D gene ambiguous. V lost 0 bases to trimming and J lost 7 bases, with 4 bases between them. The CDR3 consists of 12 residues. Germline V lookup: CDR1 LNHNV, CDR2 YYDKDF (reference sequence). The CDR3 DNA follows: TGTGCCACCAGCAGAGATGGCCAGCCCCAGCATTTT. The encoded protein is CATSRDGQPQHF.

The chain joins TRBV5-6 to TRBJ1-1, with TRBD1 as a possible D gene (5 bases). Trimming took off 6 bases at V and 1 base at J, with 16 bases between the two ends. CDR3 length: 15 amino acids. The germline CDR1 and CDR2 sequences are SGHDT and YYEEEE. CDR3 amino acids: CASTHSGRENTEAFF. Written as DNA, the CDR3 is TGTGCCAGCACTCACTCGGGCAGGGAGAACACTGAAGCTTTCTTT.

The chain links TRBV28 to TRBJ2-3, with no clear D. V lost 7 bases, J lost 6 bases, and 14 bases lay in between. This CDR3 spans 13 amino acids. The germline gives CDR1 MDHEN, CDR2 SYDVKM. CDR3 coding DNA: TGTGCCAGCATTTCCCCGGGTGCGGATACGCAGTATTTT. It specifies CASISPGADTQYF.